The sequence of this TCR beta chain was determined in a study of blood T cell repertoires in COVID-19. In this sample, this clone turned up once. Libraries were prepared by immunoSEQ multiplex PCR; TCRdb keeps only in-frame clonotypes and omits some of them. The table lists just over 95,000 clones, about 86% of them singletons. The CDR3 extends over 15 amino acids. Between the trimmed V and J ends, which lost 0 bases and 1 base, there was a span of 7 bases. Germline CDR1 and CDR2: MNHEY and SMNVEV (reference sequence). The TCR originated in a human donor in a cohort sampled during active COVID-19. Sequencing input: peripheral blood. The chain combines TRBV27 with TRBJ1-3; D gene unclear. CDR3: CASSLSLSSGNTIYF. CDR3 DNA sequence: TGTGCCAGCAGTTTATCTCTCTCTTCTGGAAACACCATATATTTT.